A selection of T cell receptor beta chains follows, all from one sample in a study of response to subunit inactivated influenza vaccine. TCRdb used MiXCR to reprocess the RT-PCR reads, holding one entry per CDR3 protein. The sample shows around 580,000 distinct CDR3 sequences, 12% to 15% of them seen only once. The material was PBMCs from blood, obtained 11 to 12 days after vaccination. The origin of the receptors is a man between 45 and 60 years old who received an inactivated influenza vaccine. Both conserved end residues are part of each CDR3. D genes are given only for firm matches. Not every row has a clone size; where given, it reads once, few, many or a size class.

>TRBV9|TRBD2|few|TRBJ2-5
TGTGCCAGCAGCGTTAGTAGCGGGGGTGAGACCCAGTACTTC
CASSVSSGGETQYF
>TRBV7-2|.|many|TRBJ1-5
TGTGCCAGCAGCTTAGAACCGTTGGGGCAGCCCCAGCATTTT
CASSLEPLGQPQHF
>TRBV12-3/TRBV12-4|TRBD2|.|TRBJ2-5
TGTGCCAGCACCCAGAGCGGGGGGAGGGAGACCCAGTACTTC
CASTQSGGRETQYF
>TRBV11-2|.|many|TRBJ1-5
TGTGCCAGCAGCTTAGATTATCAGGGGAGTCAGCCCCAGCATTTT
CASSLDYQGSQPQHF
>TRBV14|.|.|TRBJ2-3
TGTGCCAGCAGCCCTAGTAGATCTTTGGCGCAGTATTTT
CASSPSRSLAQYF
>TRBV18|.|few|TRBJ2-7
TGTGCCAGCTCACCCCGAGGACTGAGTGGGGAGCAGTACTTC
CASSPRGLSGEQYF
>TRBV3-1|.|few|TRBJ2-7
TGTGCCAGCAGCCATTTCGGGACATCCTACGAGCAGTACTTC
CASSHFGTSYEQYF
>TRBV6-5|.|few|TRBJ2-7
TGTGCCAGCAGTTACGTACCTTTTCTGGGTCCGTACGAGCAGTACTTC
CASSYVPFLGPYEQYF
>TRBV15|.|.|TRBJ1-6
TGTGCCACCAGCAGGGACCCGTATAATTCACCCCTCCACTTT
CATSRDPYNSPLHF
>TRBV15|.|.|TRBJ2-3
TGTGCCACCAGCAGAGGCCGGAGCAGCACAGATACGCAGTATTTT
CATSRGRSSTDTQYF
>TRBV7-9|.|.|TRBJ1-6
TGTGCCAGCAGCTTCCCAGGCTCCTCACCCCTCCACTTT
CASSFPGSSPLHF
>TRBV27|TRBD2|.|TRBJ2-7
TGTGCCAGCAGCCCCCGTCCCCTGGCGGGAGGGAACTACGAGCAGTACTTC
CASSPRPLAGGNYEQYF
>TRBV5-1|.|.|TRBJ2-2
TGCGCCAGCAGCTTGACGCCAGCGGACGGGGAGCTGTTTTTT
CASSLTPADGELFF
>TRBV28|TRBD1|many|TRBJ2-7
TGTGCCAGCAGTCCGACAGGGGAGGCGAGGGAGCAGTACTTC
CASSPTGEAREQYF
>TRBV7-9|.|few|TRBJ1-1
TGTGCCAGCAGCCGAAGCAGGGGAAGTGGCACTGAAGCTTTCTTT
CASSRSRGSGTEAFF
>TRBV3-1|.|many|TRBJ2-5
TGTGCCAGCAGCCGTACACCCGGGACTGTCCAAGAGACCCAGTACTTC
CASSRTPGTVQETQYF
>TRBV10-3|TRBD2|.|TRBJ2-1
TGTGCCATCAGTGCCACTGCGGGAGGCTACAATGAGCAGTTCTTC
CAISATAGGYNEQFF
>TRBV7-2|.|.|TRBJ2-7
TGTGCCAGCAGCTTAAAGGTCCGGGTGCGCCCCTACGAGCAGTACTTC
CASSLKVRVRPYEQYF
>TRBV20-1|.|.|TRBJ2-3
TGCAGTGCTAGAGATGGGTCCATAGATACGCAGTATTTT
CSARDGSIDTQYF
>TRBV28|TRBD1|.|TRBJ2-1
TGTGCCAGCAGTTTAATAGGGACAGGCCCTGATATTGAGCAGTTCTTC
CASSLIGTGPDIEQFF
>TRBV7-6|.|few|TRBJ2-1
TGTGCCAGCAGCTTAGTGGTGGGGGCCATCGATGAGCAGTTCTTC
CASSLVVGAIDEQFF
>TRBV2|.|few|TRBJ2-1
TGTGCCAGCAGCCTTAATCGTGCCCAGTTCTTC
CASSLNRAQFF
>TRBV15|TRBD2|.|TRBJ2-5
TGTGCCACCAGCAGAAGCGGACTAGCGGGGTCGGAGACCCAGTACTTC
CATSRSGLAGSETQYF
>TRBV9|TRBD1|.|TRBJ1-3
TGTGCCAGCAGCGACTCCGGGACAGGGGGCTCTTGGGGAAACACCATATATTTT
CASSDSGTGGSWGNTIYF
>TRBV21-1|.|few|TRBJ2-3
TGTGCCAGCAGCAAATGGCTGGGGGCAATAACAGATACGCAGTATTTT
CASSKWLGAITDTQYF
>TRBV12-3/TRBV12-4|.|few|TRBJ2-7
TGTGCCAGCAGTTTTCAGGACGGGGGATACGAGCAGTACTTC
CASSFQDGGYEQYF
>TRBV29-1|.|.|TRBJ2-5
TGCAGCGTTGACCAGGGTGTCGGGGAGACCCAGTACTTC
CSVDQGVGETQYF
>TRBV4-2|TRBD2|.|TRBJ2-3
TGTGCCAGCAGCCAAGAAGTTCCCCTCGAGCGGGAGATTTCAGATACGCAGTATTTT
CASSQEVPLEREISDTQYF
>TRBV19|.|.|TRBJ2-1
TGTGCCAGTTCCCGGGACAACTACAATGAGCAGTTCTTC
CASSRDNYNEQFF
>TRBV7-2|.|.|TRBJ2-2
TGTGCCAGCAGCTTAGCGCTTCAGGGGGGACACACCGGGGAGCTGTTTTTT
CASSLALQGGHTGELFF
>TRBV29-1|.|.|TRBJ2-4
TGCAGCGTTGTCGAGGGAAGCCAAAGAGCCAAAAACATTCAGTACTTC
CSVVEGSQRAKNIQYF
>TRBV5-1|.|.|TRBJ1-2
TGCGCCAGCTCAATCACGACAACGAACTATGGCTACACCTTC
CASSITTTNYGYTF
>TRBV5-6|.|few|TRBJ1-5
TGTGCCAGCAGCTTGGCCGATGGAAAGGCCCAGCATTTT
CASSLADGKAQHF
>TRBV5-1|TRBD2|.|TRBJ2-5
TGCGCCAGCAGCAAAGGGACTAGCGGGTCCCCAAGCCAAGAGACCCAGTACTTC
CASSKGTSGSPSQETQYF
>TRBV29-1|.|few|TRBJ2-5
TGCAGCGTTGAAGATCTGGGGATTTGGGAGACCCAGTACTTC
CSVEDLGIWETQYF
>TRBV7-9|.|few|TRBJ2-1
TGTGCCAGCAGCTTAGACGCGACCTCAAAGGGGCAGTTCTTC
CASSLDATSKGQFF
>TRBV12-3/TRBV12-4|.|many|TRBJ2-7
TGTGCCAGCAGTTTACCCGGGACGGTCTACGAGCAGTACTTC
CASSLPGTVYEQYF
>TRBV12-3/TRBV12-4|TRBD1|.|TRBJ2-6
TGTGCCAGCAGCCCAACGACAGGGATTGCTGGGGCCAACGTCCTGACTTTC
CASSPTTGIAGANVLTF
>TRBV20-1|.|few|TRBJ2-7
TGCAGTGCTAGAGATTTCGGGGGAGAGTTTGGGACCTACGAGCAGTACTTC
CSARDFGGEFGTYEQYF
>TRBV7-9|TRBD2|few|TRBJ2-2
TGTGCCAGCAGGGGAGCGGGGTCGAACACCGGGGAGCTGTTTTTT
CASRGAGSNTGELFF
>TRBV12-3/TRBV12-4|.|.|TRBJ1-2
TGTGCCAGCGGTTCGTCCGATGGCTACACCTTC
CASGSSDGYTF
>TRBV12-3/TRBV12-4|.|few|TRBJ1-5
TGTGCCAGCAGTCTAACAGGGTGGAATCAGCCCCAGCATTTT
CASSLTGWNQPQHF
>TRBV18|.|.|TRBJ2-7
TGTGCCAGCTCACCACGCTGGGACGTTTCCTACGAGCAGTACTTC
CASSPRWDVSYEQYF
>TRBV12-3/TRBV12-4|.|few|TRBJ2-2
TGTGCCAGCAGAAGAGGACAGTTGAACACCGGGGAGCTGTTTTTT
CASRRGQLNTGELFF
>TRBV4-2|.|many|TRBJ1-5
TGTGCCAGCGCTCAAGCGCAGGGGAGCAATCAGCCCCAGCATTTT
CASAQAQGSNQPQHF